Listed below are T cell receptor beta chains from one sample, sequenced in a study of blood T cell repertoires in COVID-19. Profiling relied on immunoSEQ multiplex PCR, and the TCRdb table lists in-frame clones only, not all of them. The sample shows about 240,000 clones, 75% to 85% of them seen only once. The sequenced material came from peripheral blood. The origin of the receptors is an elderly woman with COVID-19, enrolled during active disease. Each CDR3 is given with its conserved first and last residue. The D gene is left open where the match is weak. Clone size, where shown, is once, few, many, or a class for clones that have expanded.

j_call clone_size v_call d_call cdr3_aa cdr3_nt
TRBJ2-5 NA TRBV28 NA CASSRPPEETQYF TGTGCCAGCAGCCGCCCGCCCGAGGAGACCCAGTACTTC
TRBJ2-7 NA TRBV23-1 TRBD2 CASSHHRLASEYF TGCGCCAGCAGTCACCACCGACTAGCGAGTGAGTACTTC
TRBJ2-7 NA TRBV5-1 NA CASSATSGVGSYEQYF TGCGCCAGCAGCGCTACCTCAGGGGTTGGTTCCTACGAGCAGTACTTC
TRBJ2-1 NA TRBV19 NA CASSIDTVRQNEQFF TGTGCCAGTAGTATAGATACGGTACGACAAAATGAGCAGTTCTTC
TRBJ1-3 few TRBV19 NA CASSTSTATSGNTIYF TGTGCCAGTAGTACCTCCACCGCTACCTCTGGAAACACCATATATTTT
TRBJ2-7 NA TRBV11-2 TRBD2 CASSLVQRGAYEQYF TGTGCCAGCAGCTTAGTACAGCGGGGGGCCTACGAGCAGTACTTC
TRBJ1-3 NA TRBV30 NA CAWTGDGDTIYF TGTGCCTGGACAGGGGATGGAGACACCATATATTTT
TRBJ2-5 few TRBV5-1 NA CASSLAGQQGVKTQYF TGCGCCAGCAGCTTGGCCGGGCAACAGGGTGTGAAGACCCAGTACTTC
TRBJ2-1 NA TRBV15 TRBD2 CATSRGLAGNNEQFF TGTGCCACCAGCAGAGGGCTAGCGGGAAACAATGAGCAGTTCTTC
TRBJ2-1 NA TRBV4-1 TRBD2 CASSQESSGRVGEQFF TGCGCCAGCAGCCAAGAGTCTAGCGGGAGGGTAGGTGAGCAGTTCTTC
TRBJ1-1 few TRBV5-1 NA CASRVVQLNTEAFF TGCGCCAGCAGGGTGGTGCAGTTGAACACTGAAGCTTTCTTT
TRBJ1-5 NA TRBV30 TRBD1 CAWSVTGGQPQHF TGTGCCTGGAGTGTAACAGGGGGACAGCCCCAGCATTTT
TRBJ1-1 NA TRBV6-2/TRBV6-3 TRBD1 CASSYRQGALNTEAFF TGTGCCAGCAGTTACCGACAGGGGGCTCTGAACACTGAAGCTTTCTTT
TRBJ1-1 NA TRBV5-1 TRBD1 CASSWTGVRTEAFF TGCGCCAGCAGCTGGACAGGGGTGAGGACTGAAGCTTTCTTT
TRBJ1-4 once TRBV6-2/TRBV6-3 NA CASSLGQATNEKLFF TGTGCCAGCAGTTTGGGGCAGGCAACTAATGAAAAACTGTTTTTT
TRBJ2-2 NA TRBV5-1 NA CASSFSLAYTGELFF TGCGCCAGCAGCTTCAGTCTAGCGTACACCGGGGAGCTGTTTTTT
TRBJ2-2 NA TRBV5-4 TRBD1 CASSGQANTGELFF TGTGCCAGCAGCGGACAGGCGAACACCGGGGAGCTGTTTTTT